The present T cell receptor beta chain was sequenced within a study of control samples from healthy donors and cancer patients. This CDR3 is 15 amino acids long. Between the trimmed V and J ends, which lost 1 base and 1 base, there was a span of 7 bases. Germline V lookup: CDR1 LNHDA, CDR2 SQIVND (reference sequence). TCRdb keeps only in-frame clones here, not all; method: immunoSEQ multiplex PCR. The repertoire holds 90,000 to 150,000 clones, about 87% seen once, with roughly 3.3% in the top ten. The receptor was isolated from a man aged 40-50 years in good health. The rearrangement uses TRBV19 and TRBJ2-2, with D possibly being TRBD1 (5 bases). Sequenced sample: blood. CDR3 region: CASSIGTGNTGELFF. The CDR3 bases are TGTGCCAGTAGTATAGGAACAGGGAACACCGGGGAGCTGTTTTTT.